Following are 30 T cell receptor beta chains from one sample sequenced in a study of OX40 agonist ivuxolimab in advanced cancers. Assay used: immunoSEQ multiplex PCR; TCRdb lists only in-frame clones, some missing. The sample holds 75,000 to 100,000 clones; roughly nine tenths are singletons and the top ten take 0.5%. The source material was CD4+ or CD8+ T cells sorted from blood, sampled in a trial of the OX40 agonist ivuxolimab. The receptors originated from an adult with an advanced solid tumor such as melanoma, head and neck, liver or kidney cancer.

The gene calls are TRBV2 and TRBJ2-3; D is tentatively TRBD1 or TRBD2 (6 bases each). Germline loops: CDR1 SNHLY, CDR2 FYNNEI. The CDR3 totals 16 residues. Trimming took off 6 bases at V and 3 bases at J, with 19 bases between the two ends. The chain's CDR3 is CASSTWGADSTDTQYF. As DNA, the CDR3 is TGTGCCAGCAGCACTTGGGGGGCCGATTCTACAGATACGCAGTATTTT.

This clone was picked up one time. The chain uses TRBV4-3 and TRBJ1-4, with 9 positions matching TRBD1. In germline, CDR1 is LGHNA, CDR2 YSLEER. The V gene end was trimmed by 4 bases and the J gene end by 8 bases; junction bases not matched to a gene: 8. This CDR3 has 15 amino acids. The CDR3 protein is CASSRNRGQGEKLFF. CDR3 bases: TGCGCCAGCAGCCGAAATAGGGGACAGGGCGAAAAACTGTTTTTT.

The CDR3 sequence is CASSRLGQTYEQYF. In DNA, the CDR3 is TGTGCCAGCAGTCGACTGGGACAGACCTACGAGCAGTACTTC. The chain uses TRBV6-5 and TRBJ2-7; 7 nucleotides agree with TRBD1. V trimming: 5 bases; J trimming: 2 bases; junction bases outside the gene matches: 6. The CDR3 loop spans 14 amino acids. Germline assignment: CDR1 MNHEY and CDR2 SVGAGI.

The chain combines TRBV18 with TRBJ1-5; D may be TRBD1 (6 bases). The germline V gene has CDR1 KGHSH and CDR2 LQKENI. The CDR3 sequence is 14 residues long. V lost 4 bases and J lost 3, with 10 bases in between. This CDR3 is CASSRQALNQPQHF. The CDR3, as DNA: TGTGCCAGCTCACGACAGGCCCTCAATCAGCCCCAGCATTTT.

The J gene is TRBJ1-3, the V gene TRBV5-1; D possibly corresponds to TRBD1 (5 bases). The germline CDR1 and CDR2 sequences are SGHRS and YFSETQ. V lost 4 bases and J 2 bases, leaving 19 bases between the germline ends. This CDR3 spans 17 amino acids. Here the CDR3 reads CASSRGPGSGPGNTIYF. Here the CDR3 DNA reads TGCGCCAGCAGCCGGGGACCGGGGTCGGGCCCTGGAAACACCATATATTTT.

This chain joins TRBV4-1 and TRBJ1-6; D is ambiguous. Trimming cost V 1 base and J 0 bases, with 10 bases left between them. Looked up from germline, CDR1 is MGHRA and CDR2 is YSYEKL. This CDR3 is 17 amino acids long. The CDR3 sequence is CASSQGTASSYNSPLHF. Here the CDR3 DNA reads TGCGCCAGCAGCCAAGGGACGGCGAGCTCCTATAATTCACCCCTCCACTTT.

CDR3 sequence reads: CASTLALATEAFF. The CDR3 DNA is TGTGCCAGCACCCTAGCCTTGGCCACTGAAGCTTTCTTT. The chain employs TRBV2 and TRBJ1-1; D not resolved. The CDR3 loop spans 13 amino acids. Trimming left V 7 bases short and J 4 bases short, with 13 bases between. Germline CDR1 and CDR2: SNHLY and FYNNEI.

The rearrangement uses TRBV5-6 and TRBJ1-5; D unclear. This CDR3 region has 12 residues. The V gene's germline CDR1 is SGHDT and CDR2 YYEEEE. Trimming cost V 4 bases and J 4 bases, with 6 bases left between them. The CDR3 DNA reads TGTGCCAGCAGCACCCGGAATCAGCCCCAGCATTTT. Encoded protein: CASSTRNQPQHF.

This chain connects TRBV20-1 to TRBJ1-2; no reliable D call. Germline CDR1 and CDR2: DFQATT and SNEGSKA (reference sequence). V was shortened by 7 bases and J by 6 bases, with 12 bases between the two germline ends. This CDR3 spans 11 amino acids. The CDR3 here is CSVVFLNGYTF. CDR3 DNA: TGCAGTGTGGTTTTCCTCAATGGCTACACCTTC.

Concerning this clone itself: Within the sample, other DNA sequences also encode this same CDR3. The genes are TRBV5-1 and TRBJ1-2; TRBD1 agrees at 9 bases. V lost 4 bases and J lost 6; bases outside the gene matches: 4. Germline CDR1 SGHRS, CDR2 YFSETQ. This CDR3 is 13 amino acids long. The CDR3 nucleotides are TGCGCCAGCAGCCCAGACAGGGGGGATGGCTACACCTTC. It specifies CASSPDRGDGYTF.

The V and J genes are TRBV5-1 and TRBJ1-1, with TRBD1 matching over 7 bases. The germline V gene has CDR1 SGHRS and CDR2 YFSETQ. This CDR3 comprises 14 residues. V trimming: 4 bases; J trimming: 4 bases; junction bases outside the gene matches: 7. This CDR3 is CASSPYQGGTEAFF. DNA of the CDR3: TGCGCCAGCAGCCCCTATCAGGGGGGCACTGAAGCTTTCTTT.

J is TRBJ1-3 and V is TRBV6-1, with a weak D call TRBD1 (6 bases). The CDR3 length is 14 residues. Germline CDR1 MNHNS, CDR2 SASEGT. The V and J ends lost 8 bases and 0 bases respectively, with 11 bases between them. For the CDR3, the DNA is TGTGCCAGCGGGGACACCAACTCTGGAAACACCATATATTTT. Its translation: CASGDTNSGNTIYF.

The chain employs TRBV2 and TRBJ1-1; D is uncertain. Germline assignment: CDR1 SNHLY and CDR2 FYNNEI. CDR3 length: 15 residues. Trimming removed 2 bases at V and 0 bases at J, with 10 bases between. Here the CDR3 DNA reads TGTGCCAGCAGTGAAAGTCGGAGCATGAACACTGAAGCTTTCTTT. Translation gives CASSESRSMNTEAFF. Looking up the rest from reference TRBV2 and TRBJ1-1 gives the full variable domain: EPEVTQTPSHQVTQMGQEVILRCVPISNHLYFYWYRQILGQKVEFLVSFYNNEISEKSEIFDDQFSVERPDGSNFTLKIRSTKLEDSAMYFCASSESRSMNTEAFFGQGTRLTVV.

The chain links TRBV2 to TRBJ2-5; no reliable D call. Germline V CDR1 and CDR2: SNHLY, FYNNEI. Between the trimmed V and J ends, which lost 2 bases and 3 bases, there was a span of 10 bases. This CDR3 comprises 14 residues. The DNA for the CDR3 is TGTGCCAGCAGTGAACGAAGGTCAGAAGAGACCCAGTACTTC. It is translated as CASSERRSEETQYF.

This clone appeared a few times. The chain is built from TRBV5-1 and TRBJ2-3; D perhaps matches TRBD1 (5 bases). Germline V gene lookup returns CDR1 SGHRS and CDR2 YFSETQ. V was shortened by 0 bases and J by 2 bases, with 7 bases between the two germline ends. The CDR3 runs 14 residues. The CDR3, as DNA: TGCGCCAGCAGCTTGGAACAGGTCACAGATACGCAGTATTTT. It codes for CASSLEQVTDTQYF.

This clone was detected only a few times. The V call is TRBV5-6, the J call TRBJ1-5, with D possibly TRBD1 on 5 matching bases. Between the trimmed V and J ends, which lost 1 base and 7 bases, there was a span of 15 bases. The V gene's germline CDR1 is SGHDT and CDR2 YYEEEE. The CDR3 length is 15 residues. The CDR3 DNA sequence: TGTGCCAGCAGCTTGCGGGGGATGGTAGGACAGCCCCAGCATTTT. Translating it yields CASSLRGMVGQPQHF.

This clone was detected a few times. This chain joins TRBV29-1 and TRBJ1-1; no definite D call. V lost 5 bases, J lost 3 bases, and 13 bases lay in between. The CDR3 sequence is 13 residues long. Germline loops: CDR1 SQVTM, CDR2 ANQGSEA. The CDR3, as DNA: TGCAGCGTTTGCACACAGCAGGACACTGAAGCTTTCTTT. Protein: CSVCTQQDTEAFF.

The CDR3 DNA follows: TGCAGCGTTGAAGAACGAGATGAAAAACTGTTTTTT. Amino acids: CSVEERDEKLFF. This chain joins TRBV29-1 and TRBJ1-4; no definite D call. Germline V CDR1 and CDR2: SQVTM, ANQGSEA. V lost 0 bases to trimming and J lost 6 bases, with 5 bases between them. This CDR3 has 12 amino acids.

The chain has TRBV28 and TRBJ2-7; D may correspond to TRBD1 or TRBD2 (7 bases each). With 6 bases removed from V and 3 bases from J, the gap between germline ends came to 21 bases. The CDR3 runs to 16 residues. Germline loops: CDR1 MDHEN, CDR2 SYDVKM. The CDR3 spells CASSPPAGGGNYEQYF. The CDR3 DNA is TGTGCCAGCAGCCCTCCCGCAGGGGGGGGCAACTACGAGCAGTACTTC.

This clone was found once. CDR3 nucleotides: TGTGCCAGCAGCCTTAGGAGGGGGGCAGGCGACTCTGGAAACACCATATATTTT. Translation gives CASSLRRGAGDSGNTIYF. This chain joins TRBV7-9 and TRBJ1-3; perhaps TRBD1 as D (6 bases). Trimming removed 5 bases at V and 0 bases at J, with 20 bases between. This CDR3 contains 18 residues. CDR1 SEHNR and CDR2 FQNEAQ come from the germline V gene (reference sequence).

This clone was observed a few times. V is TRBV2 and J is TRBJ1-4, with D maybe TRBD1 (5 bases). With 3 bases removed from V and 9 bases from J, the gap between germline ends came to 11 bases. This CDR3 spans 13 amino acids. From germline, CDR1 is SNHLY and CDR2 FYNNEI. The CDR3 is CASSDQKGKKLFF. CDR3 nucleotides: TGTGCCAGCAGTGACCAAAAGGGGAAAAAACTGTTTTTT. Variable domain in full (rest from reference TRBV2 and TRBJ1-4): EPEVTQTPSHQVTQMGQEVILRCVPISNHLYFYWYRQILGQKVEFLVSFYNNEISEKSEIFDDQFSVERPDGSNFTLKIRSTKLEDSAMYFCASSDQKGKKLFFGSGTQLSVL.

This chain joins TRBV7-2 and TRBJ1-3; D might be TRBD1 (5 bases). The V end was cut by 1 base, the J end by 4 bases, with 8 bases between. Germline-derived CDR1 and CDR2 are SGHTA and FQGNSA. The CDR3 is 14 residues long. The CDR3 DNA reads as TGTGCCAGCAGCTTAGGGGGCCCCGGAAACACCATATATTTT. Translating gives CASSLGGPGNTIYF.

The chain employs TRBV5-1 and TRBJ2-3; TRBD1 aligns across 7 bases. V shed 4 bases and J 5 bases; nucleotides not matched to a gene: 7. Germline V lookup: CDR1 SGHRS, CDR2 YFSETQ. The CDR3 covers 14 residues. The CDR3 reads CASSATGAVDTQYF. CDR3 nucleotides: TGCGCCAGCAGCGCTACAGGGGCAGTAGATACGCAGTATTTT.

The chain is built from TRBV9 and TRBJ1-4; no definite D call. Germline V lookup: CDR1 SGDLS, CDR2 YYNGEE. The CDR3 is made up of 15 amino acids. V lost 4 bases and J lost 5, with 15 bases in between. CDR3 in amino acids: CASSPRVVQNEKLFF. In DNA form, the CDR3 reads TGTGCCAGCAGCCCCCGGGTAGTCCAGAATGAAAAACTGTTTTTT.

The chain joins TRBV28 to TRBJ1-5, with D possibly matching TRBD1 (6 bases). Germline-derived CDR1 and CDR2 are MDHEN and SYDVKM. V lost 9 bases, J lost 2 bases, and 14 bases lay in between. The CDR3 contains 14 residues. The chain's CDR3 is CASSSGAGNQPQHF. Written as DNA, the CDR3 is TGTGCCAGTTCCTCAGGGGCAGGCAATCAGCCCCAGCATTTT. Looking up the rest from reference TRBV28 and TRBJ1-5 gives the full variable domain: DVKVTQSSRYLVKRTGEKVFLECVQDMDHENMFWYRQDPGLGLRLIYFSYDVKMKEKGDIPEGYSVSREKKERFSLILESASTNQTSMYLCASSSGAGNQPQHFGDGTRLSIL.

The sample holds one count of this clone. The V gene is TRBV5-1, the J gene TRBJ2-7; no reliable D call. Trimming pared 0 bases from V and 0 bases from J, leaving 7 bases between. In germline, CDR1 is SGHRS, CDR2 YFSETQ. This CDR3 has 14 amino acids. Here the CDR3 reads CASSLARSSYEQYF. Written as DNA, the CDR3 is TGCGCCAGCAGCTTGGCCAGGAGCTCCTACGAGCAGTACTTC.

This chain connects TRBV5-4 to TRBJ1-4; 8 nucleotides align to TRBD1. V lost 3 bases, J lost 7 bases, and 11 bases stayed unmatched. CDR1 is SGHNT, CDR2 YYREEE, per germline (reference sequence). The CDR3 covers 16 residues. The DNA for the CDR3 is TGTGCCAGCAGCTCGTACGAACAGGGGGGAGGTGAAAAACTGTTTTTT. Translated, it gives CASSSYEQGGGEKLFF.

This clone appeared a single time. The chain has TRBV10-1 and TRBJ2-3, with D unresolved. V was pared by 7 bases and J by 0 bases, with 11 bases between. The CDR3 is made up of 14 amino acids. Germline V gives CDR1 WNHNN, CDR2 SYGVQD (reference sequence). CDR3 sequence: CASTPGTSTDTQYF. The CDR3 DNA follows: TGCGCCAGCACCCCTGGAACTAGCACAGATACGCAGTATTTT.

This chain links TRBV10-3 with TRBJ1-3; D perhaps matches TRBD1 (5 bases). The CDR3 is 15 residues long. Looked up from germline, CDR1 is ENHRY and CDR2 is SYGVKD. The V and J ends lost 7 bases and 0 bases respectively, with 13 bases between them. Here the CDR3 reads CAITPRVSSGNTIYF. In DNA form, the CDR3 reads TGTGCCATCACACCCAGGGTCAGCTCTGGAAACACCATATATTTT.

J is TRBJ2-6 and V is TRBV5-4, with D possibly called TRBD1 or TRBD2 (5 bases each). The germline gives CDR1 SGHNT, CDR2 YYREEE (reference sequence). This CDR3 is built from 16 residues. V was clipped by 3 bases and J by 0 bases, with 10 bases between them. The CDR3 nucleotides are TGTGCCAGCAGCTCCAGGGAGAGCTCTGGGGCCAACGTCCTGACTTTC. Protein product: CASSSRESSGANVLTF.